Listed below are T cell receptor beta chains from one sample, sequenced in a study of vaccination and CD4 T cells after COVID-19. Antigen specificity for these receptors is unknown. In TCRdb, the PCR reads were re-called with MiXCR into one record per CDR3 protein. The data contain 20,000 or so distinct CDR3 sequences, about 40% of them singletons. This sample comprised CD4+ T cells from blood, cultured in vitro, obtained about 7 months after SARS-CoV-2 vaccination. Receptor source: a human donor who had recovered from COVID-19. The CDR3 runs from the conserved cysteine through the conserved F or W. Each record gives: D gene, V gene, J gene, CDR3 protein. A D gene is named only where the DNA matches it firmly.

.	TRBV20-1	TRBJ1-1	CSARGGRGGHTEAFF
.	TRBV6-2/TRBV6-3	TRBJ1-1	CASSYSSRAFF
.	TRBV12-3/TRBV12-4	TRBJ1-1	CASSRKGYREAFF
.	TRBV28	TRBJ1-2	CASSTGSLSYTF
.	TRBV27	TRBJ1-2	CASSLAGTNYGYTF
TRBD1	TRBV18	TRBJ1-5	CASSPTGGYQPQHF
TRBD2	TRBV7-2	TRBJ2-1	CASSTRSSGYYNEQFF
.	TRBV7-3	TRBJ1-1	CASSLTGTWDTEAFF
.	TRBV20-1	TRBJ2-1	CSAKQGSTYNEQFF
TRBD1	TRBV7-9	TRBJ2-5	CASSLVTGMETQYF
.	TRBV19	TRBJ1-5	CASSSAWNSNQPQHF
.	TRBV7-3	TRBJ2-7	CASSEIGGEQYF
.	TRBV2	TRBJ2-3	CASFGGVGVSDTQYF
.	TRBV5-4	TRBJ1-2	CASSPGRNGYTF
TRBD2	TRBV7-9	TRBJ2-7	CASSPSGASYEQYF
.	TRBV29-1	TRBJ1-6	CSMSTDYNSPLHF
TRBD2	TRBV11-3	TRBJ2-5	CASSPGGGSGMGTQYF
.	TRBV29-1	TRBJ1-2	CSADGYTF
.	TRBV18	TRBJ1-6	CASSPPGHNSPLHF
.	TRBV7-6	TRBJ1-1	CASTLQGNTEAFF
.	TRBV15	TRBJ2-3	CATSRAITTTDTQYF
TRBD1	TRBV5-1	TRBJ1-2	CASSRDSNYGYTF
.	TRBV7-2	TRBJ2-3	CASSLTDTQYF
TRBD2	TRBV7-2	TRBJ2-3	CASGGLAGLTDTQYF
TRBD1	TRBV6-1	TRBJ2-7	CASSRQGYEQYF
TRBD2	TRBV20-1	TRBJ2-3	CSARDIPGLAGDADTQYF
TRBD2	TRBV28	TRBJ2-4	CASTPRGGGKNIQYF
.	TRBV6-2/TRBV6-3	TRBJ1-5	CASGAVNQPQHF